What follows are 17 T cell receptor beta chains derived from one specimen sequenced in a study of blood T cell repertoires in COVID-19. The method was immunoSEQ multiplex PCR; TCRdb's version includes in-frame clones alone and lacks a portion of them. Of more than 95,000 clones in the sample, roughly 83% were seen once. Input material: peripheral blood. These receptors all stem from a man aged 40-55 years with active or convalescent COVID-19.

This clone was counted a single time. CDR3 residues: CASSRIQGAIESEAFF. The CDR3 nucleotides are TGTGCCAGTAGTAGGATACAGGGGGCGATTGAATCTGAAGCTTTCTTT. The chain recombines TRBV19 with TRBJ1-1; the match to TRBD1 covers 9 bases. The V and J ends lost 4 bases and 6 bases, in that order; junction bases with no gene match: 12. This CDR3 region has 16 residues. The germline gives CDR1 LNHDA, CDR2 SQIVND (reference sequence).

CDR3 protein: CASSIPGKDNEQFF. CDR3 bases: TGTGCCAGTAGTATCCCAGGGAAAGACAATGAGCAGTTCTTC. The chain couples TRBV19 to TRBJ2-1, with a possible D match to TRBD1 (5 bases). The CDR3 length is 14 residues. Trimming shortened V by 3 bases and J by 5 bases, and 11 bases separated the two germline ends. Germline V gene sequence: CDR1 LNHDA, CDR2 SQIVND (reference sequence).

This clone has only a few counts. This chain joins TRBV4-1 and TRBJ2-7; D possibly corresponds to TRBD2 (7 bases). Between the trimmed V and J ends, which lost 0 bases and 2 bases, there was a span of 14 bases. The germline gives CDR1 MGHRA, CDR2 YSYEKL. The CDR3 sequence is 16 residues long. In nucleotides, the CDR3 is TGCGCCAGCAGCCAAGAATATCTAGGGGGGGCCTACGAGCAGTACTTC. Its translation is CASSQEYLGGAYEQYF.

CDR3: CASSDYATNEKLFF. The CDR3 nucleotides are TGTGCCAGCAGTGATTATGCAACTAATGAAAAACTGTTTTTT. The chain recombines TRBV6-1 with TRBJ1-4; no reliable D call. Germline-derived CDR1 and CDR2 are MNHNS and SASEGT. V was pared by 3 bases and J by 0 bases, with 5 bases between. The CDR3 has 14 amino acids.

The chain couples TRBV30 to TRBJ1-6; 8 positions match TRBD1. Germline V CDR1 and CDR2: GTSNPN, SVGIG (reference sequence). V lost 2 bases to trimming and J lost 8 bases; unmatched junction nucleotides: 8. This CDR3 comprises 15 residues. CDR3 nucleotide sequence: TGTGCCTGGAGTTATCAGGGGGCGCGGGATTCACCCCTCCACTTT. It yields the protein CAWSYQGARDSPLHF.

This clone has a single count. The chain has TRBV5-6 and TRBJ1-6, with 10 bases that match TRBD1. V was pared by 4 bases and J by 4 bases, with 5 bases of the junction left unmatched. CDR3 size: 16 residues. Germline V gene data show CDR1 as SGHDT and CDR2 as YYEEEE. The CDR3 sequence is CASSQRDRGYNSPLHF. DNA of the CDR3: TGTGCCAGCAGCCAACGGGACAGGGGTTATAATTCACCCCTCCACTTT.

V usage is TRBV7-9 and J usage is TRBJ1-1; the match to TRBD1 covers 8 bases. With V trimmed by 1 base and J by 7 bases, 5 bases remained unmatched. The CDR3 has 14 residues. CDR1 SEHNR and CDR2 FQNEAQ come from the germline V gene (reference sequence). The CDR3: CASSLGDRLFEAFF. The DNA for the CDR3 is TGTGCCAGCAGCTTAGGGGACAGGCTTTTTGAAGCTTTCTTT.

The J gene is TRBJ2-3, the V gene TRBV27; D is possibly TRBD2 (5 bases). The CDR3 length is 16 residues. The germline V gene has CDR1 MNHEY and CDR2 SMNVEV (reference sequence). V was trimmed by 5 bases and J by 2 bases, leaving 17 bases between them. In nucleotides, the CDR3 is TGTGCCAGCAGTCCCCAGAGGGCCGAACTCACAGATACGCAGTATTTT. As protein: CASSPQRAELTDTQYF.

Points on this clone: This sample also contains other DNA sequences that code for the same CDR3. The J gene is TRBJ2-2, the V gene TRBV19; tentatively, D is TRBD1 (5 bases). V lost 5 bases, J lost 2 bases, and 15 bases lay in between. Germline lookup yields CDR1 LNHDA and CDR2 SQIVND (reference sequence). The CDR3 totals 16 residues. The CDR3 DNA sequence: TGTGCCAGTAGTCGGAAAACAGGCGCTAACACCGGGGAGCTGTTTTTT. Protein: CASSRKTGANTGELFF.

This clone was seen a few times. This chain connects TRBV28 to TRBJ2-7; D uncertain. Trimming took off 6 bases at V and 1 base at J, with 7 bases between the two ends. Per germline, CDR1 MDHEN and CDR2 SYDVKM. The CDR3 runs to 12 residues. CDR3 nucleotides: TGTGCCAGCAGAACAGTATCCTACGAGCAGTACTTC. Its translation is CASRTVSYEQYF.

This chain links TRBV28 with TRBJ1-3, with D unclear. CDR3 length: 15 residues. Trimming stripped 3 bases from V and 0 bases from J, with 9 bases between. Germline V CDR1 and CDR2: MDHEN, SYDVKM. CDR3 coding DNA: TGTGCCAGCAGTTTCACAGCCATCTCTGGAAACACCATATATTTT. Translation: CASSFTAISGNTIYF. The full variable domain, with the rest looked up from reference TRBV28 and TRBJ1-3, is DVKVTQSSRYLVKRTGEKVFLECVQDMDHENMFWYRQDPGLGLRLIYFSYDVKMKEKGDIPEGYSVSREKKERFSLILESASTNQTSMYLCASSFTAISGNTIYFGEGSWLTVV.

J is TRBJ1-2 and V is TRBV6-5, with D tentatively TRBD1 (6 bases). Germline CDR1 reads MNHEY; CDR2 reads SVGAGI. Trimming cost V 7 bases and J 8 bases, with 17 bases left between them. CDR3 length: 13 residues. This CDR3 is CASTDRGGLGYTF. The CDR3 nucleotides are TGTGCCAGCACCGACCGGGGGGGCCTAGGCTACACCTTC.

This clone was picked up one time. This rearrangement joins TRBV5-4 to TRBJ2-1; 11 nucleotides align to TRBD2. Trimming removed 3 bases from V and 10 bases from J; junction bases left unmatched: 9. Germline V lookup: CDR1 SGHNT, CDR2 YYREEE (reference sequence). The CDR3 has 15 amino acids. CDR3 protein: CASSSGGLAEREQFF. The CDR3 nucleotides are TGTGCCAGCAGCTCGGGGGGACTAGCGGAACGCGAGCAGTTCTTC.

This sequence joins TRBV29-1 and TRBJ1-3, with D perhaps matching TRBD1 (5 bases). Looked up from germline, CDR1 is SQVTM and CDR2 is ANQGSEA. Trimming removed 2 bases at V and 9 bases at J, with 14 bases between. The CDR3 is made up of 13 amino acids. This CDR3 is CSVEMDRGGTIYF. The CDR3, as DNA: TGCAGCGTTGAAATGGATAGGGGAGGCACCATATATTTT.

The chain is built from TRBV19 and TRBJ2-7; TRBD2 is a possible D gene (6 bases). With 4 bases removed from V and 0 bases from J, the gap between germline ends came to 19 bases. Germline CDR1 is LNHDA and CDR2 is SQIVND (reference sequence). This CDR3 has 17 residues. The chain's CDR3 is CASSNSRRVLSSYEQYF. The DNA of the CDR3 is TGTGCCAGTAGTAACTCCCGGAGGGTTCTTAGCTCCTACGAGCAGTACTTC.

V gene TRBV7-9 combines with J gene TRBJ2-5; D is ambiguous. This CDR3 has 10 amino acids. Germline CDR1 and CDR2: SEHNR and FQNEAQ (reference sequence). Trimming removed 4 bases from V and 6 bases from J, with 3 bases in between. Here the CDR3 reads CASSSKTQYF. The CDR3 DNA is TGTGCCAGCAGCTCAAAGACCCAGTACTTC.

The chain couples TRBV7-9 to TRBJ2-7; 8 positions agree with TRBD1. V dropped 5 bases and J dropped 6; count of bases not matched to a gene: 3. CDR3 length equals 12 residues. The germline V gene has CDR1 SEHNR and CDR2 FQNEAQ (reference sequence). This CDR3 reads CASSVGTGEQYF. The CDR3 DNA follows: TGTGCCAGCAGCGTAGGGACAGGCGAGCAGTACTTC. The entire variable domain, with the rest obtained from reference TRBV7-9 and TRBJ2-7, is as follows: DTGVSQNPRHKITKRGQNVTFRCDPISEHNRLYWYRQTLGQGPEFLTYFQNEAQLEKSRLLSDRFSAERPKGSFSTLEIQRTEQGDSAMYLCASSVGTGEQYFGPGTRLTVT.